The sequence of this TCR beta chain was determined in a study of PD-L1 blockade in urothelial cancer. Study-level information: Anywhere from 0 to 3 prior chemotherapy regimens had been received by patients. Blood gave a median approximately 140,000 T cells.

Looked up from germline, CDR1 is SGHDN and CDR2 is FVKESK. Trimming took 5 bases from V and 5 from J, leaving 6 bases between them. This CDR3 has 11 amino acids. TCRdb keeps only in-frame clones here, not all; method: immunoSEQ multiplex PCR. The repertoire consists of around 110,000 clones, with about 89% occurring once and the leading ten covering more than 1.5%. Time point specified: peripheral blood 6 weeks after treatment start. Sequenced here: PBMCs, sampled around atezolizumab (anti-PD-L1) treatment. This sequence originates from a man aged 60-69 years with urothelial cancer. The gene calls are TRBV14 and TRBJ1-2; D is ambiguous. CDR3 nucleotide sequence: TGTGCCAGCAGCAATCATTATGGCTACACCTTC. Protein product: CASSNHYGYTF.